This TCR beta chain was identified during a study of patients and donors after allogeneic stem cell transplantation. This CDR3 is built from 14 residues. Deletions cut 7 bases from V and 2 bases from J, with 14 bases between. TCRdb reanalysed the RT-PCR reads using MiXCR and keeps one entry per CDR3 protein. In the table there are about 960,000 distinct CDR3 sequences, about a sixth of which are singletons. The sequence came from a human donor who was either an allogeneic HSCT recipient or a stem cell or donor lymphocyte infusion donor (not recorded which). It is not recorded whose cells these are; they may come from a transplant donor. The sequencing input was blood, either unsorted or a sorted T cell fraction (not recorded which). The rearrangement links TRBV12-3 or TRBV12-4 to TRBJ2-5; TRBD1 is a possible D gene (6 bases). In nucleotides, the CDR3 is TGTGCCAGCACCCCAGACAGGCCTCAAGAGACCCAGTACTTC. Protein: CASTPDRPQETQYF.